The rows below give T cell receptor beta chains drawn from one sample of a study of OX40 agonist ivuxolimab in advanced cancers. Sequenced by immunoSEQ multiplex PCR; TCRdb stores in-frame clones only, minus some. The table shows over 45,000 clones, with 70% to 90% occurring only once. The source was CD4+ or CD8+ T cells sorted from blood, collected in a trial of the OX40 agonist ivuxolimab. These receptors were collected from an adult with an advanced solid tumor such as melanoma, head and neck, liver or kidney cancer. The CDR3 runs from the conserved cysteine through the conserved F or W. A D gene is named only where the DNA matches it firmly. A clone size is listed for some rows: how often the clone was seen (once, few, many), or a class if it is expanded.

J gene | clone size | V gene | D gene | CDR3 DNA | CDR3 protein
TRBJ1-2 | NA | TRBV28 | TRBD1 | TGTGCCAGCAGCCAAGGGACAGGGGACTATGGCTACACCTTC | CASSQGTGDYGYTF
TRBJ2-4 | NA | TRBV6-5 | NA | TGTGCCAGCAGTGAAGATAGGTCTTGGGACATTCAGTACTTC | CASSEDRSWDIQYF
TRBJ2-5 | NA | TRBV5-4 | TRBD2 | TGTGCCAGCAGCTTACGGGAGGGGTCGGAGACCCAGTACTTC | CASSLREGSETQYF
TRBJ2-1 | NA | TRBV6-1 | NA | TGTGCCAGCAGTGACCGGTGGGGTAGCGCTTTCATTAATGAGCAGTTCTTC | CASSDRWGSAFINEQFF
TRBJ1-5 | NA | TRBV5-1 | TRBD1 | TGCGCCAGCAGCTTGGGGACAGGGGATCAGCCCCAGCATTTT | CASSLGTGDQPQHF
TRBJ2-3 | NA | TRBV18 | NA | TGTGCCAGCTCACCAGGGGGGTTAACGGATACGCAGTATTTT | CASSPGGLTDTQYF
TRBJ2-3 | once | TRBV5-1 | NA | TGCGCCAGCAGCTTGTTCCGCACAGATACGCAGTATTTT | CASSLFRTDTQYF
TRBJ1-1 | NA | TRBV19 | NA | TGTGCCAGTAGTATTCGGAGAAGGAACACTGAAGCTTTCTTT | CASSIRRRNTEAFF
TRBJ1-2 | NA | TRBV9 | NA | TGTGCCAGCAGCGTAGTACCCAGGGACCCTGGCTACACCTTC | CASSVVPRDPGYTF
TRBJ2-1 | NA | TRBV15 | TRBD2 | TGTGCCACCAGCCCTCGGACTAGCGGGAGTCCCTACAATGAGCAGTTCTTC | CATSPRTSGSPYNEQFF
TRBJ1-2 | NA | TRBV19 | TRBD1 | TGTGCCAGTACCCGAACCGGGACAGGGGGCGTCTACACCTTC | CASTRTGTGGVYTF
TRBJ1-2 | NA | TRBV28 | NA | TGTGCCAGCAGTTTATGGACCGCTCCTGGCTACACCTTC | CASSLWTAPGYTF
TRBJ2-7 | NA | TRBV2 | TRBD1 | TGTGCCAGCAGATCGACAGGGGTCGAGCAGTACTTC | CASRSTGVEQYF
TRBJ1-1 | NA | TRBV7-2 | NA | TGTGCCAGCAGCCTATACATGAACACTGAAGCTTTCTTT | CASSLYMNTEAFF
TRBJ2-7 | NA | TRBV23-1 | TRBD1 | TGCGCCAGCAGTCAATCGAGGGACAGGGGGACAAACGAGCAGTACTTC | CASSQSRDRGTNEQYF
TRBJ2-3 | NA | TRBV5-6 | TRBD2 | TGTGCCAGCAGCTTGGCGGGAGGCGGGCTGCACACAGATACGCAGTATTTT | CASSLAGGGLHTDTQYF
TRBJ2-5 | NA | TRBV7-3 | NA | TGTGCCAGCAGAAGCTTAGACGAGACCCAGTACTTC | CASRSLDETQYF
TRBJ2-5 | NA | TRBV6-1 | NA | TGTGCCAGCAGGGACCGTAGCCCTCAAGTATGGACCCAGTACTTC | CASRDRSPQVWTQYF
TRBJ1-2 | NA | TRBV13 | TRBD1 | TGTGCCAGCAGCTTTGGTGGCAGGGGGACTTATGGCTACACCTTC | CASSFGGRGTYGYTF
TRBJ2-1 | NA | TRBV30 | NA | TGTGCCTGGAGGCGCCGTGGTGAGCAGTTCTTC | CAWRRRGEQFF
TRBJ2-7 | NA | TRBV18 | TRBD2 | TGTGCCAGCTCACCAGGGGTGCCTAGCGGGAGGCGCGAGCAGTACTTC | CASSPGVPSGRREQYF
TRBJ2-5 | NA | TRBV7-9 | NA | TGTGCCAGCAGCCCAGGGTGGTCAGACCAAGAGACCCAGTACTTC | CASSPGWSDQETQYF